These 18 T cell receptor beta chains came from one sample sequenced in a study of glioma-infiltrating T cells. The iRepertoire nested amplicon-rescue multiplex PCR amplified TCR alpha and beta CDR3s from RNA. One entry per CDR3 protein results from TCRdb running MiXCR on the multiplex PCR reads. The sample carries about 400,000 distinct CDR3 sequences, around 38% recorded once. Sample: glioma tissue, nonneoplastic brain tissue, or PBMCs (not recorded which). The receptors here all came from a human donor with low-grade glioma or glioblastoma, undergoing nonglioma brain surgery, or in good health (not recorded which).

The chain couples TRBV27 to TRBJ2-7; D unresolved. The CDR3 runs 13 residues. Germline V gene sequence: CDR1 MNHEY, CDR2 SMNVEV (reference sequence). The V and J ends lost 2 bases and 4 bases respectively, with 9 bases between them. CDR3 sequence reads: CASSLQVEYEQYF. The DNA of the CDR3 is TGTGCCAGCAGTTTACAAGTCGAGTACGAGCAGTACTTC.

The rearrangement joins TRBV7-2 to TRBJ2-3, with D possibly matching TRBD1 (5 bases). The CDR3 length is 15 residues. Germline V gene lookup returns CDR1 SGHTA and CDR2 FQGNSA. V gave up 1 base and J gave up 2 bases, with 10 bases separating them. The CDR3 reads CASSLGARATDTQYF. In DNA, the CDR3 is TGTGCCAGCAGCTTAGGGGCCAGGGCCACAGATACGCAGTATTTT. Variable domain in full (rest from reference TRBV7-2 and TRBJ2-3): GAGVSQSPSNKVTEKGKDVELRCDPISGHTALYWYRQSLGQGLEFLIYFQGNSAPDKSGLPSDRFSAERTGGSVSTLTIQRTQQEDSAVYLCASSLGARATDTQYFGPGTRLTVL.

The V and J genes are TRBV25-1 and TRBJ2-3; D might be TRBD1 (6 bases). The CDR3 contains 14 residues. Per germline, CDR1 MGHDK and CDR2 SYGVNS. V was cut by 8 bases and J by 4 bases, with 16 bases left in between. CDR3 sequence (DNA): TGTGCCAGCTGCAAAACACAGGGAGCAGATACGCAGTATTTT. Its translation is CASCKTQGADTQYF.

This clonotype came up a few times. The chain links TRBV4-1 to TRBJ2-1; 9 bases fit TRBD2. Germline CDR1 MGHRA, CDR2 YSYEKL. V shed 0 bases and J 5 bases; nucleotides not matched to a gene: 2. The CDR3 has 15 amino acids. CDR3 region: CASSQDSGSNNEQFF. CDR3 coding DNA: TGCGCCAGCAGCCAAGATAGCGGGAGTAACAATGAGCAGTTCTTC.

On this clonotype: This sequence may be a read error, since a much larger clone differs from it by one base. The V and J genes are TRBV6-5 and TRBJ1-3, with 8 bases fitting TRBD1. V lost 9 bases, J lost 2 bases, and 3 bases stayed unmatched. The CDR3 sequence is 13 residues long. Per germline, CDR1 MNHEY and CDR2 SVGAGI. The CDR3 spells CARLDRAGNTIYF. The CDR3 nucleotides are TGTGCCAGATTGGACAGGGCTGGAAACACCATATATTTT.

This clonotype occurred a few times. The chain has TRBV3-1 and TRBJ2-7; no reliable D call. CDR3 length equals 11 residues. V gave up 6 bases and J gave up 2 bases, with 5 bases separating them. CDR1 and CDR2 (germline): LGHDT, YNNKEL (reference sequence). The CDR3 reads CASRSTYEQYF. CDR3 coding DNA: TGTGCCAGCAGGTCGACCTACGAGCAGTACTTC.

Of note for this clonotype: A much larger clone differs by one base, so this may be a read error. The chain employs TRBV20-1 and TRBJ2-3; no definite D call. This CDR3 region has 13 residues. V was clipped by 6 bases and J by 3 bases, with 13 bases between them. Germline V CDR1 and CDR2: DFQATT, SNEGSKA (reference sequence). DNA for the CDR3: TGCAGTGCGAAGCCAGGAAGGACAGATACGCAGTATTTT. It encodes CSAKPGRTDTQYF.

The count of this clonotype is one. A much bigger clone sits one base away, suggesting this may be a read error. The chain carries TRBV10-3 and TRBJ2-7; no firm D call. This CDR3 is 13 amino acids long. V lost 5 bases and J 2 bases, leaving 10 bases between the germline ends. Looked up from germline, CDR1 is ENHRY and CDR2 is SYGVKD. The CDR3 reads CAISYSSTYEQYF. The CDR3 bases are TGTGCCATCAGTTACTCATCCACCTACGAGCAGTACTTC.

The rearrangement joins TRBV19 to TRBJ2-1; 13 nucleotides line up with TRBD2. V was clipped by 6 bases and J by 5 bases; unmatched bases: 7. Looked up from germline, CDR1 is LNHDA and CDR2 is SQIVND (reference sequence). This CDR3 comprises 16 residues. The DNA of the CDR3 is TGTGCCAGTAGCGCCCCGGGACTAGCGGGGCACAATGAGCAGTTCTTC. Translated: CASSAPGLAGHNEQFF.

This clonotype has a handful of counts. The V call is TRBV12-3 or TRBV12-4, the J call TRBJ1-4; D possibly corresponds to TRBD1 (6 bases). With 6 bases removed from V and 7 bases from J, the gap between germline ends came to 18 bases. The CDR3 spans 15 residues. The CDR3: CASSPRYETGEKLFF. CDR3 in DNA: TGTGCCAGCAGCCCTCGTTATGAGACAGGTGAAAAACTGTTTTTT.

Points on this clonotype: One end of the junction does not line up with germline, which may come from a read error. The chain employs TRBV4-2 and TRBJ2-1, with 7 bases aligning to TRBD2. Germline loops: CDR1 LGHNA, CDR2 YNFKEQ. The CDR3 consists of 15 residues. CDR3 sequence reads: CASGQEPGGQEERFF. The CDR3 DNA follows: TGTGCCAGCGGCCAGGAGCCGGGGGGTCAGGAGGAGCGGTTCTTC.

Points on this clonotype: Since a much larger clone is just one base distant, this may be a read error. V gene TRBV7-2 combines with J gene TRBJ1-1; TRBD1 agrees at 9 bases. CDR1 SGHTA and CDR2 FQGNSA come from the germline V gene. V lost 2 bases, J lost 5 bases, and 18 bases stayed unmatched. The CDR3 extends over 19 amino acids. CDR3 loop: CASSLFGWDRAFGRTEAFF. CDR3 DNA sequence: TGTGCCAGCAGCTTATTTGGATGGGACAGGGCCTTTGGGAGGACTGAAGCTTTCTTT.

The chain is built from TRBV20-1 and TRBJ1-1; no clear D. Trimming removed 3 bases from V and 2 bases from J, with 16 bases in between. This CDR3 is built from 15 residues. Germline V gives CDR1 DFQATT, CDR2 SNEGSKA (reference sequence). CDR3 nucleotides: TGCAGTGCTAGTTCGCCACAGTGGGCTAACACTGAAGCTTTCTTT. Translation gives CSASSPQWANTEAFF.

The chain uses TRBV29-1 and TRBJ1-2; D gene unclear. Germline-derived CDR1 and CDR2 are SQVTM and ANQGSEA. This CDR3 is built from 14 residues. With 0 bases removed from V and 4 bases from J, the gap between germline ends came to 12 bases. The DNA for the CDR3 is TGCAGCGTTGAAGATTTGCAGAGCTTCTATGGCTACACCTTC. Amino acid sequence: CSVEDLQSFYGYTF.

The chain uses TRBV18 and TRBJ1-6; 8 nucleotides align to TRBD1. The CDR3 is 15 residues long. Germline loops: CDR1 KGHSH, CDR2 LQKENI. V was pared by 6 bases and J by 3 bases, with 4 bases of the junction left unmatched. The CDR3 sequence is CASSMGQDYNSPLHF. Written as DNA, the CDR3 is TGTGCCAGCTCGATGGGACAGGACTATAATTCACCCCTCCACTTT.

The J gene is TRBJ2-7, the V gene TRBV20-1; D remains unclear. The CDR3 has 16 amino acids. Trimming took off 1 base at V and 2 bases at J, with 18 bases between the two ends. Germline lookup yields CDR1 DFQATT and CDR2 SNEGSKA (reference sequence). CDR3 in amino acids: CSARGSERQFTYEQYF. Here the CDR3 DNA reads TGCAGTGCTAGAGGGTCCGAGAGGCAATTCACCTACGAGCAGTACTTC.

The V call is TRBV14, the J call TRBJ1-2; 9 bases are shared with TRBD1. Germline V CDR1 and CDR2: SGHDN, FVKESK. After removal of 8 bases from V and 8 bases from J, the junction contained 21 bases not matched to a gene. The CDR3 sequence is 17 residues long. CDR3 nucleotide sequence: TGTGCCAGCTCAGAATTACAGGGGGCCGCTACATCGGGAGGCTACACCTTC. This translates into CASSELQGAATSGGYTF.

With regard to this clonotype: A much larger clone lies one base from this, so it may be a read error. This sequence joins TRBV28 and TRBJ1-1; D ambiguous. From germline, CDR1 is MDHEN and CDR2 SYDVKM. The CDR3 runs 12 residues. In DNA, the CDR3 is TGTGCCAGCAGTTTATTGGGGTCAACTCTAAGCTTT. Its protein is CASSLLGSTLSF.